This T cell receptor (beta chain) is drawn from a study of breast tumors, draining lymph nodes, adjacent tissues. Study findings and constraints: Tumors had less TCR diversity than lymph nodes, more than nontumor tissue.

Many counts were recorded for this clonotype. Its cognate antigen is unknown. CDR1 and CDR2 (germline): SGHTA, FQGTGA. J was trimmed by 6 bases and V by 5 bases; bases with no gene match: 0. The CDR3 is made up of 12 amino acids. TCRdb passed the multiplex PCR reads through MiXCR, listing each CDR3 protein once. The profile shows about 140,000 distinct CDR3 sequences, less than 35% of them singletons. Axillary draining lymph nodes of breast cancer patients supplied the node samples. The chain employs TRBV7-3 and TRBJ2-1; 8 bases are shared with TRBD2. Sequencing was performed on axillary lymph node tissue. The sequence derives from a female donor with breast cancer. Some clones in this sample may be carry-over from other donors' samples. CDR3 DNA: TGTGCCAGCAGCCGGGGGGGCAATGAGCAGTTCTTC. It specifies CASSRGGNEQFF. Combining the CDR3 with reference TRBV7-3 and TRBJ2-1 gives the whole variable domain GAGVSQTPSNKVTEKGKYVELRCDPISGHTALYWYRQSLGQGPEFLIYFQGTGAADDSGLPNDRFFAVRPEGSVSTLKIQRTERGDSAVYLCASSRGGNEQFFGPGTRLTVL.